This TCR beta chain originates from a study of T cell responses to AZD1222 COVID-19 vaccine. Study-wide points: Compared with day 0, the breadth and depth of the Spike-specific TCR repertoire rose significantly after two doses of AZD1222. Close to half of spike-specific TCRs reportedly recognize unmutated variant regions.

Doses given second, at about 4 or about 12 weeks, were pooled. TCRdb's table, derived via immunoSEQ multiplex PCR, lists solely in-frame clones and lacks some. The profile shows more than 70,000 clones, approximately 89% of them singletons. V lost 7 bases, J lost 3 bases, and 5 bases lay in between. The germline V gene encodes CDR1 MGHDK and CDR2 SYGVNS. CDR3 length: 11 amino acids. On this clone: Its antigen is as yet unknown.

The sample here was peripheral blood, taken 28 days after the second AZD1222 dose. The chain carries TRBV25-1 and TRBJ2-3; unclear D gene. This receptor was identified in an adult who received the AZD1222 COVID-19 vaccine. The CDR3 spells CASKVTDTQYF. In nucleotides, the CDR3 is TGTGCCAGCAAGGTAACAGATACGCAGTATTTT.